These T cell receptor beta chains were read from a single sample in a study of cytomegalovirus exposure and HLA in healthy donors. Some clones are missing from TCRdb's copy, which holds only in-frame ones; the method was immunoSEQ multiplex PCR. This sample carries fewer than 130,000 clones, with around 0.6% going to the ten biggest clones. The material sequenced was PBMCs. The source of these receptors is a man aged 45-65 years in good health and CMV-seronegative. Each CDR3 is given with its conserved first and last residue. The D gene is left open where the match is weak.

d_call,j_call,v_call,cdr3_aa,cdr3_nt
.,TRBJ1-4,TRBV19,CARVIQGNEKLFF,TGTGCCAGGGTAATTCAGGGGAATGAAAAACTGTTTTTT
.,TRBJ1-6,TRBV6-5,CASSRLTNYNSPLHF,TGTGCCAGCTCCCGACTGACTAACTATAATTCACCCCTCCACTTT
.,TRBJ2-1,TRBV19,CASSPPGTFNEQFF,TGTGCCAGTAGCCCCCCCGGGACATTCAATGAGCAGTTCTTC
.,TRBJ1-1,TRBV7-2,CASSLGQNTEAFF,TGTGCCAGCAGCTTGGGACAGAACACTGAAGCTTTCTTT
TRBD1,TRBJ2-5,TRBV19,CASSADREMETQYF,TGTGCCAGTAGTGCGGACAGGGAGATGGAGACCCAGTACTTC
TRBD1,TRBJ2-7,TRBV7-9,CASSRQGYEQYF,TGTGCCAGCAGCAGACAGGGCTACGAGCAGTACTTC
TRBD2,TRBJ2-7,TRBV6-5,CASSYSNSGSAYEQYF,TGTGCCAGCAGTTACTCCAATAGCGGGAGTGCCTACGAGCAGTACTTC
TRBD1,TRBJ2-7,TRBV5-6,CASSLEQGLSEQYF,TGTGCCAGCAGCTTGGAACAGGGGCTCTCCGAGCAGTACTTC
TRBD2,TRBJ2-1,TRBV7-3,CASSLSLSLAGAGEQFF,TGTGCCAGCAGCTTATCCCTGTCGCTAGCGGGAGCGGGTGAGCAGTTCTTC
TRBD1,TRBJ1-1,TRBV7-9,CASSIQQGHTEAFF,TGTGCCAGCAGCATTCAACAGGGGCACACTGAAGCTTTCTTT
.,TRBJ2-7,TRBV7-9,CASSLDPGGYEQYF,TGTGCCAGCAGCTTAGATCCGGGCGGGTACGAGCAGTACTTC
.,TRBJ1-1,TRBV2,CASSESRRNTEAFF,TGTGCCAGCAGTGAGTCCAGAAGGAACACTGAAGCTTTCTTT
TRBD1,TRBJ1-3,TRBV25-1,CASGDRGPTGNTIYF,TGTGCCAGTGGGGACAGGGGGCCCACTGGAAACACCATATATTTT
.,TRBJ1-6,TRBV6-5,CASRGEGDPPLHF,TGTGCCAGCAGAGGGGAGGGAGATCCACCCCTCCACTTT
.,TRBJ1-5,TRBV2,CASSRYTGGNQPQHF,TGTGCCAGCAGCCGTTATACCGGTGGCAATCAGCCCCAGCATTTT
TRBD1,TRBJ2-7,TRBV5-1,CASSGTGQGSSYEQYF,TGCGCCAGCAGCGGAACCGGACAGGGGTCCTCCTACGAGCAGTACTTC
.,TRBJ1-2,TRBV18,CASPPSGGPLNYGYTF,TGTGCCAGCCCACCCTCCGGGGGGCCGTTAAACTATGGCTACACCTTC
.,TRBJ1-1,TRBV2,CASSGTGLVAEAFF,TGTGCCAGCAGTGGTACAGGGTTAGTGGCTGAAGCTTTCTTT
TRBD1,TRBJ2-2,TRBV27,CASSLRRDRNTGELFF,TGTGCCAGCAGTTTACGCCGGGACAGGAACACCGGGGAGCTGTTTTTT
TRBD2,TRBJ2-5,TRBV11-2,CASSFGLVQETQYF,TGTGCCAGCAGCTTCGGACTAGTACAAGAGACCCAGTACTTC
TRBD2,TRBJ2-7,TRBV2,CASRRTSGSYEQYF,TGTGCCAGCAGGAGGACTAGCGGTTCCTACGAGCAGTACTTC
.,TRBJ2-5,TRBV9,CASSDGQAGGQETQYF,TGTGCCAGCAGCGATGGACAGGCGGGGGGCCAAGAGACCCAGTACTTC
TRBD2,TRBJ2-5,TRBV6-1,CASSAVGGGRLQETQYF,TGTGCCAGCAGTGCCGTCGGGGGCGGGAGGTTACAAGAGACCCAGTACTTC
TRBD1,TRBJ1-1,TRBV7-2,CASSLLQGWTEAFF,TGTGCCAGCAGCCTCTTACAGGGGTGGACTGAAGCTTTCTTT
.,TRBJ1-2,TRBV19,CASSIRGQPLRGYTF,TGTGCCAGTAGTATAAGAGGACAGCCGCTCCGAGGCTACACCTTC
.,TRBJ1-1,TRBV5-6,CASSLTVNTEAFF,TGTGCCAGCAGCTTGACAGTGAACACTGAAGCTTTCTTT
TRBD1,TRBJ1-1,TRBV6-6,CASSSGGQGVDEAFF,TGTGCCAGCAGTTCGGGAGGACAGGGGGTAGATGAAGCTTTCTTT
TRBD1,TRBJ2-7,TRBV2,CASKDRGYGDEQYF,TGTGCCAGCAAAGACAGGGGATACGGGGACGAGCAGTACTTC
.,TRBJ2-7,TRBV7-6,CASSLAPAAGYEQYF,TGTGCCAGCAGCTTAGCGCCAGCGGCAGGCTACGAGCAGTACTTC
TRBD1,TRBJ1-6,TRBV5-4,CASSLGGDRANSPLHF,TGTGCCAGCAGCTTGGGCGGGGACAGGGCGAATTCACCCCTCCACTTT
TRBD1,TRBJ1-1,TRBV10-1,CASSGGQGAFF,TGCGCCAGCAGTGGTGGACAGGGAGCTTTCTTT
.,TRBJ1-4,TRBV5-1,CASSTGGSEKLFF,TGCGCCAGCAGCACCGGAGGTAGTGAAAAACTGTTTTTT
.,TRBJ2-1,TRBV19,CASSPDSYNEQFF,TGTGCCAGTAGTCCGGACAGCTACAATGAGCAGTTCTTC
TRBD2,TRBJ2-3,TRBV19,CASTRMGGIGTDTQYF,TGTGCCAGTACTCGCATGGGGGGGATCGGCACAGATACGCAGTATTTT
.,TRBJ2-5,TRBV5-1,CASSLGLSAETQYF,TGCGCCAGCAGCTTGGGGTTAAGCGCGGAGACCCAGTACTTC
TRBD1,TRBJ1-2,TRBV4-1,CASSQAGTGVGYTF,TGCGCCAGCAGCCAAGCAGGGACAGGGGTAGGCTACACCTTC
TRBD1,TRBJ2-7,TRBV5-1,CASSLEPGQGYEQYF,TGCGCCAGCAGCTTGGAACCGGGACAGGGTTACGAGCAGTACTTC
.,TRBJ1-1,TRBV7-2,CAGSSGWNTEAFF,TGTGCCGGCAGTTCCGGGTGGAACACTGAAGCTTTCTTT
.,TRBJ2-2,TRBV5-4,CASSGSGNTGELFF,TGTGCCAGCAGTGGAAGCGGAAACACCGGGGAGCTGTTTTTT
.,TRBJ2-1,TRBV7-2,CASSLRNKLVTNEQFF,TGTGCCAGCAGCTTAAGAAACAAGTTGGTCACAAATGAGCAGTTCTTC
TRBD1,TRBJ1-6,TRBV4-1,CASSHPGTGNSPLHF,TGCGCCAGCAGCCACCCCGGGACAGGGAACTCACCCCTCCACTTT
TRBD1,TRBJ2-2,TRBV27,CASSSGTVNTGELFF,TGTGCCAGCAGTTCCGGGACAGTGAACACCGGGGAGCTGTTTTTT
TRBD1,TRBJ1-2,TRBV5-6,CASSLPGQGAAYGYTF,TGTGCCAGCAGCCTTCCGGGACAGGGGGCGGCGTATGGCTACACCTTC
.,TRBJ1-2,TRBV30,CAWSPGLKGDYYGYTF,TGTGCCTGGAGTCCCGGACTGAAGGGGGATTACTATGGCTACACCTTC
TRBD2,TRBJ2-7,TRBV7-2,CASSTSSGYEQYF,TGTGCCAGCAGCACAAGTAGCGGGTACGAGCAGTACTTC
TRBD1,TRBJ1-1,TRBV5-1,CASSPDREGTEAFF,TGCGCCAGCAGCCCGGACAGGGAAGGCACTGAAGCTTTCTTT
.,TRBJ2-5,TRBV10-3,CAISDTRTEGETQYF,TGTGCCATCAGTGATACTCGGACTGAGGGAGAGACCCAGTACTTC
TRBD2,TRBJ2-3,TRBV18,CASSPTGGASTDTQYF,TGTGCCAGCTCACCTACGGGGGGAGCTAGCACAGATACGCAGTATTTT